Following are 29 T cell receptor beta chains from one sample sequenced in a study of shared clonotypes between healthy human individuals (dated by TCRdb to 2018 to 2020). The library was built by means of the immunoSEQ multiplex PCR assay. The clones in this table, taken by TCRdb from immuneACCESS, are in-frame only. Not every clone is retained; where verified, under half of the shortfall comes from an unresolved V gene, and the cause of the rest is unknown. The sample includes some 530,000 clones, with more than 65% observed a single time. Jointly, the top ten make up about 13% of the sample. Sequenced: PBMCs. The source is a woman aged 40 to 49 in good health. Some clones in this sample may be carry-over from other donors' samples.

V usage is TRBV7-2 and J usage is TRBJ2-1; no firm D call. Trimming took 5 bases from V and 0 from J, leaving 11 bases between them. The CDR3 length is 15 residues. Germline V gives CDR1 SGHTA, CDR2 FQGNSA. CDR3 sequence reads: CASSVQLSSYNEQFF. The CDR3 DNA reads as TGTGCCAGCAGCGTACAGCTTAGCTCCTACAATGAGCAGTTCTTC.

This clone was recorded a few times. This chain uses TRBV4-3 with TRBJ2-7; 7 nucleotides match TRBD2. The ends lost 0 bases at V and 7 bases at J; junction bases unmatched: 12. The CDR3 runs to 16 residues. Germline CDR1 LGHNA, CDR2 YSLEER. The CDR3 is CASSQDWTGGPVEQYF. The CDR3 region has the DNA TGCGCCAGCAGCCAAGATTGGACGGGAGGCCCCGTGGAGCAGTACTTC.

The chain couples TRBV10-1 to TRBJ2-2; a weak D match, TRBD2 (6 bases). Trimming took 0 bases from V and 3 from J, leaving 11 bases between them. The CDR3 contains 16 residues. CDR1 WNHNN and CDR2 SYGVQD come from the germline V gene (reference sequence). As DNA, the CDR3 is TGCGCCAGCAGTGAGTCTCACGGGAGTTACACCGGGGAGCTGTTTTTT. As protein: CASSESHGSYTGELFF.

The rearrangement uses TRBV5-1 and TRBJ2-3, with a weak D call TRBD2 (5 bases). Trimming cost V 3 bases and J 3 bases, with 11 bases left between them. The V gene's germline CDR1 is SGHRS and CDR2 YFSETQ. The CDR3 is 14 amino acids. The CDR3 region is CASSWGSETDTQYF. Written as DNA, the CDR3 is TGCGCCAGCAGCTGGGGTAGCGAGACAGATACGCAGTATTTT. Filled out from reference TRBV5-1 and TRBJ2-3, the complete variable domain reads KAGVTQTPRYLIKTRGQQVTLSCSPISGHRSVSWYQQTPGQGLQFLFEYFSETQRNKGNFPGRFSGRQFSNSRSEMNVSTLELGDSALYLCASSWGSETDTQYFGPGTRLTVL.

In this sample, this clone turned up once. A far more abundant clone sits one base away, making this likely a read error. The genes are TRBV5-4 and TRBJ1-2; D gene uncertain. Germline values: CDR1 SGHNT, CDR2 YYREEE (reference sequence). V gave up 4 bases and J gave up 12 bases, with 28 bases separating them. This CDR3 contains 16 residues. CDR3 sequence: CASSTQEESYYGGDTF. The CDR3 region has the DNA TGTGCCAGCAGCACCCAGGAGGAAAGTTACTATGGAGGCGACACCTTC.

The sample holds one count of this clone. The CDR3: CASSSKPASYEQYF. CDR3 DNA: TGTGCCAGCAGTTCCAAGCCGGCCTCCTACGAGCAGTACTTC. The rearrangement joins TRBV7-8 to TRBJ2-7; no clear D. CDR3 length equals 14 residues. V was clipped by 6 bases and J by 0 bases, with 12 bases between them. Looked up from germline, CDR1 is SGHVS and CDR2 is FQNEAQ.

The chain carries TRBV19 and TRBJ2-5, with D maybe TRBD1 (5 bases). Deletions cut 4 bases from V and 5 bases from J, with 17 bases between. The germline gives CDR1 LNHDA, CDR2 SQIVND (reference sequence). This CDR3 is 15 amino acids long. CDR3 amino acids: CASSSRVPVGETQYF. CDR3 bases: TGTGCCAGTAGTAGCAGGGTCCCGGTCGGGGAGACCCAGTACTTC. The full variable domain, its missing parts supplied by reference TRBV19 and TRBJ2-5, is DGGITQSPKYLFRKEGQNVTLSCEQNLNHDAMYWYRQDPGQGLRLIYYSQIVNDFQKGDIAEGYSVSREKKESFPLTVTSAQKNPTAFYLCASSSRVPVGETQYFGPGTRLLVL.

Written as DNA, the CDR3 is TGTGCCAGCAGTTTACTCGCGGCTGGGGGGAGGGTAGCCGAGCAGTACTTC. Residues: CASSLLAAGGRVAEQYF. The V call is TRBV28, the J call TRBJ2-7, with 7 bases matching TRBD2. CDR1 is MDHEN, CDR2 SYDVKM, per germline. CDR3 length equals 17 residues. J gave up 6 bases and V 2 bases, and 16 bases lay outside the gene matches.

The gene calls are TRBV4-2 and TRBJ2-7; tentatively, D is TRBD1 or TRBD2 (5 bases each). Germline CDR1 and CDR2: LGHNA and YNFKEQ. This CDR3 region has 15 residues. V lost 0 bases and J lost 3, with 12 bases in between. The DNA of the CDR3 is TGTGCCAGCAGCCAAGATACGGGGCCCATCTACGAGCAGTACTTC. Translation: CASSQDTGPIYEQYF.

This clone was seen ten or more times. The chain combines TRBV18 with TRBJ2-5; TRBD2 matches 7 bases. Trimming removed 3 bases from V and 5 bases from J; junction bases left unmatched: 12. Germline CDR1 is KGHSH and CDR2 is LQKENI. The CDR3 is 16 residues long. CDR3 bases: TGTGCCAGCTCACCGACTCCGGGGGGAGTCGGGGAGACCCAGTACTTC. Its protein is CASSPTPGGVGETQYF.

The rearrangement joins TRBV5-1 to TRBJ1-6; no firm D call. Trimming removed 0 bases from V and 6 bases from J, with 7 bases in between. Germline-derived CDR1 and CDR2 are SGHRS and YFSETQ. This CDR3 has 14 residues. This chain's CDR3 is CASSLGTVNSPLHF. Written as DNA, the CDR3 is TGCGCCAGCAGCTTGGGTACAGTTAATTCACCCCTCCACTTT.

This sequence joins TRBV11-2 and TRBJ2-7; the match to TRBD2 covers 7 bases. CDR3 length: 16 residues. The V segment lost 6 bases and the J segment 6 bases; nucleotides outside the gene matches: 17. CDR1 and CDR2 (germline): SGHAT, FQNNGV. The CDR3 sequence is CASRSQREGPFSEQYF. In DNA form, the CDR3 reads TGTGCCAGCAGATCCCAAAGGGAGGGCCCCTTTTCCGAGCAGTACTTC. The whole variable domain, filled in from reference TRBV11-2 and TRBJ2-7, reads EAGVAQSPRYKIIEKRQSVAFWCNPISGHATLYWYQQILGQGPKLLIQFQNNGVVDDSQLPKDRFSAERLKGVDSTLKIQPAKLEDSAVYLCASRSQREGPFSEQYFGPGTRLTVT.

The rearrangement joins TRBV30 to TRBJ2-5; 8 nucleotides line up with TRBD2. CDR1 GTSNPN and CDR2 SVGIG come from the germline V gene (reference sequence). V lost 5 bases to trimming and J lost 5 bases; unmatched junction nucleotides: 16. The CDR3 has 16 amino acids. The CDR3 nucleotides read TGTGCCTGGGGGAGAGCCGGACTAGCCTTCGGGGAGACCCAGTACTTC. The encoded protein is CAWGRAGLAFGETQYF. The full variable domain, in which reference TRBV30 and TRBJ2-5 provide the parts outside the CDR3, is SQTIHQWPATLVQPVGSPLSLECTVEGTSNPNLYWYRQAAGRGLQLLFYSVGIGQISSEVPQNLSASRPQDRQFILSSKKLLLSDSGFYLCAWGRAGLAFGETQYFGPGTRLLVL.

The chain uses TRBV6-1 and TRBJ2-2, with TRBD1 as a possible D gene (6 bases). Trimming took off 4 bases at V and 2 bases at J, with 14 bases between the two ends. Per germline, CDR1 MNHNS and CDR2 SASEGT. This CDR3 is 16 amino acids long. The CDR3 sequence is CASSGRTAINTGELFF. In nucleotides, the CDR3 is TGTGCCAGCAGTGGAAGGACAGCGATAAACACCGGGGAGCTGTTTTTT.

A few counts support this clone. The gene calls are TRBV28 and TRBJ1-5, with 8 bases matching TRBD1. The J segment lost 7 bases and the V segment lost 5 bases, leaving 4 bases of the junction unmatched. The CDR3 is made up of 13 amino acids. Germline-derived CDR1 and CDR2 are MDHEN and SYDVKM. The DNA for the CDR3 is TGTGCCAGCAGTGCAGGGGGCAGGCAGCCCCAGCATTTT. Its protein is CASSAGGRQPQHF.

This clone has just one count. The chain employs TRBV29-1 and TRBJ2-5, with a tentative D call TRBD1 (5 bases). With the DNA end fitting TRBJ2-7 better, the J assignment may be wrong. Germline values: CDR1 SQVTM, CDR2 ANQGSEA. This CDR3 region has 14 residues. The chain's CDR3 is CSVDRALSVDEQYF. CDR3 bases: TGCAGCGTTGACAGGGCTTTGAGCGTGGACGAGCAGTACTTC.

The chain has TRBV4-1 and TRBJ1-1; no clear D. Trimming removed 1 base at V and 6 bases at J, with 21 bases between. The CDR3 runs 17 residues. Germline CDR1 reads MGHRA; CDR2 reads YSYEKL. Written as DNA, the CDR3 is TGCGCCAGCAGCCAAGTCGTGGTTTTGGGCGCAGTCCCTGAAGCTTTCTTT. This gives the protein CASSQVVVLGAVPEAFF.

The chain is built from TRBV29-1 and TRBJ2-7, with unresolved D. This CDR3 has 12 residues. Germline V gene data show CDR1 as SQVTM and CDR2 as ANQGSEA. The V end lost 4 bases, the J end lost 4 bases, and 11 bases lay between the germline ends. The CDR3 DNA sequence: TGCAGCGTTGCGGCTAACGGTTACGAGCAGTACTTC. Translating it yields CSVAANGYEQYF.

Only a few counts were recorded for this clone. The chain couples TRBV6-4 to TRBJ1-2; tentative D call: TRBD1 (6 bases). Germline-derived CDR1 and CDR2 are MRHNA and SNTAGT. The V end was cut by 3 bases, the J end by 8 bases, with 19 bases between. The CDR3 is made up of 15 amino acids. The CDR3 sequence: CASSELPGGAGGYTF. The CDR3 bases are TGTGCCAGCAGTGAGCTGCCCGGGGGCGCGGGGGGCTACACCTTC.

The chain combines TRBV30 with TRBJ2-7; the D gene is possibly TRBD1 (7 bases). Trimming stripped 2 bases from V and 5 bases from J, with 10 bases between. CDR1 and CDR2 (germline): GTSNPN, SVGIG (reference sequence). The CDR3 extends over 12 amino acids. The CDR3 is CAWSPGGNEQYF. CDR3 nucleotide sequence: TGTGCCTGGAGTCCAGGGGGGAACGAGCAGTACTTC.

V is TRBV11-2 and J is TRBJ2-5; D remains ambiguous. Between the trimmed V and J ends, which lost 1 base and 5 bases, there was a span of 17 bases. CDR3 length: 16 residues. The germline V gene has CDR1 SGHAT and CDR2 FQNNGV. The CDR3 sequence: CASSLGISTQGETQYF. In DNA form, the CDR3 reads TGTGCCAGCAGCTTAGGGATTAGCACCCAAGGGGAGACCCAGTACTTC. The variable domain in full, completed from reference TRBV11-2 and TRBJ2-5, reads EAGVAQSPRYKIIEKRQSVAFWCNPISGHATLYWYQQILGQGPKLLIQFQNNGVVDDSQLPKDRFSAERLKGVDSTLKIQPAKLEDSAVYLCASSLGISTQGETQYFGPGTRLLVL.

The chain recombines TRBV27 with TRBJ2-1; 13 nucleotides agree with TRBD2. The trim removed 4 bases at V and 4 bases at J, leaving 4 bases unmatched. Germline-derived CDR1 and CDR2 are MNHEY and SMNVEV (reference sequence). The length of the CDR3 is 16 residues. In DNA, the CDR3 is TGTGCCAGCAGTTCTCCGGGACTAGCGGGATACAATGAGCAGTTCTTC. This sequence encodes CASSSPGLAGYNEQFF.

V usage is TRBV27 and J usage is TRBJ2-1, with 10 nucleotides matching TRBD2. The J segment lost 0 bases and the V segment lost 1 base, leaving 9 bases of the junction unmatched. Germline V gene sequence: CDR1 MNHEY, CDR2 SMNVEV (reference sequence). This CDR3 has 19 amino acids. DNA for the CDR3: TGTGCCAGCAGTTTATTGGTCGGGACTAGCGAGAGCTCCTACAATGAGCAGTTCTTC. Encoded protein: CASSLLVGTSESSYNEQFF.

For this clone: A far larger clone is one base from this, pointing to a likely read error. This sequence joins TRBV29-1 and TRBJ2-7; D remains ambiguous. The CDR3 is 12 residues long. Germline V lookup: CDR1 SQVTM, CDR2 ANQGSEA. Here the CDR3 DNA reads TGCAGCGCTGAAGATCTTCTCCACGAGCAGTACTTC. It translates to CSAEDLLHEQYF.

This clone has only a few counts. In DNA form, the CDR3 reads TGTGCCAGCAGTCAAGTGGGAGAGACCCAGTACTTC. Protein: CASSQVGETQYF. The rearrangement uses TRBV6-6 and TRBJ2-5; no firm D call. V was pared by 5 bases and J by 4 bases, with 8 bases between. This CDR3 region has 12 residues. The V gene's germline CDR1 is MNHNY and CDR2 SVGAGI (reference sequence).

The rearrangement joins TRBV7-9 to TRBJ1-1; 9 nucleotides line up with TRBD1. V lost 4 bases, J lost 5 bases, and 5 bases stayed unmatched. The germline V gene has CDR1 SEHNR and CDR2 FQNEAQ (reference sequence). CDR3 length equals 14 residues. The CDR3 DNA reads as TGTGCCAGCAGCTATCGACAGGGGGGGACTGAAGCTTTCTTT. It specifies CASSYRQGGTEAFF.

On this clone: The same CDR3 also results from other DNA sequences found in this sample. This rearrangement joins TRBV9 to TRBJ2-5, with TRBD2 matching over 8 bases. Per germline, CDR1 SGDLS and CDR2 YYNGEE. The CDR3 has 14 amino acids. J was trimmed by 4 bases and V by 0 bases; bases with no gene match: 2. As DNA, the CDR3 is TGTGCCAGCAGCGTAGGTCTAGCGGGAGAGACCCAGTACTTC. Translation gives CASSVGLAGETQYF.

The CDR3 here is CASSFTSGRLSSYNEQFF. The DNA of the CDR3 is TGTGCCAGCAGCTTCACTAGCGGGAGGCTTAGCTCCTACAATGAGCAGTTCTTC. This chain links TRBV7-6 with TRBJ2-1; 12 nucleotides agree with TRBD2. V lost 3 bases to trimming and J lost 0 bases; unmatched junction nucleotides: 6. From germline, CDR1 is SGHVS and CDR2 FNYEAQ. This CDR3 comprises 18 residues.

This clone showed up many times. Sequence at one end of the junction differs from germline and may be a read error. The CDR3 DNA is TGTGCCACCCGCAGTATGGACACAGATACGCAGTATTTT. It translates to CATRSMDTDTQYF. The chain employs TRBV15 and TRBJ2-3; no definite D call. This CDR3 has 13 residues. The germline CDR1 and CDR2 sequences are LNHNV and YYDKDF (reference sequence).